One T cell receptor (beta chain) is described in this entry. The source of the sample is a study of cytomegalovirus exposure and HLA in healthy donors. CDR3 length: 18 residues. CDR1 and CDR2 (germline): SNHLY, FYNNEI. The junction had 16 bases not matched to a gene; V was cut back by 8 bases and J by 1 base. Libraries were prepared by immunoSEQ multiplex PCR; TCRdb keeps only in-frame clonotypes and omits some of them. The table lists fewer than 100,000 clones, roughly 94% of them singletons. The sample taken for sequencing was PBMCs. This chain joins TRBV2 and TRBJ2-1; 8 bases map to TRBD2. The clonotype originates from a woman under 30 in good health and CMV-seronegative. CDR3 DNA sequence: TGTGCCAGCCCCCGGGGGGGAGCGGGAAAAGTTTCCTACAATGAGCAGTTCTTC. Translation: CASPRGGAGKVSYNEQFF.